A single sample is the source of the 27 T cell receptor beta chains below, sequenced in a study of human T cells and chemical hapten exposure. The time point is: pre-sensitization, week 0. Treatment in this sample: therapeutic diphenylcyclopropenone sensitization with weekly scalp DPC. From the RACE reads, TCRdb called clonotypes with MiXCR, one entry per CDR3 protein. This sample has 45,000 to 65,000 distinct CDR3 sequences, with 9.5% to 10% found just once. This specimen consisted of whole blood, obtained in connection with sensitization to the hapten diphenylcyclopropenone (DPC). The receptors derive from a man in his forties or fifties with alopecia areata. Some clones in this sample may be carry-over from other donors' samples.

This clonotype was counted a few times. The chain is built from TRBV19 and TRBJ2-1; no firm D call. Germline loops: CDR1 LNHDA, CDR2 SQIVND (reference sequence). This CDR3 has 12 residues. V lost 2 bases to trimming and J lost 5 bases, with 4 bases between them. CDR3 loop: CASSISNNEQFF. DNA for the CDR3: TGTGCCAGTAGTATATCCAACAATGAGCAGTTCTTC.

The rearrangement joins TRBV12-3 or TRBV12-4 to TRBJ1-1; D is undetermined. V was clipped by 7 bases and J by 1 base, with 10 bases between them. The CDR3 runs to 13 residues. CDR3 region: CASIPPGNTEAFF. The DNA of the CDR3 is TGTGCCAGCATTCCCCCCGGGAACACTGAAGCTTTCTTT.

This clonotype has only a few counts. The chain combines TRBV7-9 with TRBJ2-1, with TRBD2 identical over 12 bases. There are 15 residues in the CDR3. The junction had 1 base not matched to a gene; V was cut back by 3 bases and J by 4 bases. Germline loops: CDR1 SEHNR, CDR2 FQNEAQ (reference sequence). As DNA, the CDR3 is TGTGCCAGCAGCTTGACTAGCGGGAGATACAATGAGCAGTTCTTC. Translation: CASSLTSGRYNEQFF.

This clonotype was recorded a few times. This chain joins TRBV18 and TRBJ1-3; TRBD1 might be the D (6 bases). V dropped 3 bases and J dropped 0 bases, with 9 bases sitting between them. CDR1 and CDR2 (germline): KGHSH, LQKENI. CDR3 length: 15 amino acids. The CDR3 spells CASSPGQSSGNTIYF. For the CDR3, the DNA is TGTGCCAGCTCACCCGGACAGAGCTCTGGAAACACCATATATTTT.

The chain couples TRBV6-2 or TRBV6-3 to TRBJ2-2, with 13 bases matching TRBD2. J lost 0 bases, V lost 2 bases, and 3 bases had no gene match. Germline CDR1 reads MNHEY; CDR2 reads SVGEGT. The CDR3 extends over 18 amino acids. The CDR3, as DNA: TGTGCCAGCAGTTACGTACTAGCGGGAGGGACGAACACCGGGGAGCTGTTTTTT. This encodes CASSYVLAGGTNTGELFF.

This chain joins TRBV7-9 and TRBJ2-2, with D maybe TRBD1 (5 bases). V was cut by 7 bases and J by 4 bases, with 10 bases left in between. The length of the CDR3 is 13 residues. Germline CDR1 is SEHNR and CDR2 is FQNEAQ (reference sequence). The CDR3 loop reads CASTSGSTGELFF. As DNA, the CDR3 is TGTGCCAGCACGTCAGGGTCCACCGGGGAGCTGTTTTTT.

This clonotype showed up many times. The genes are TRBV5-5 and TRBJ2-3; D is unclear. Germline loops: CDR1 SGHKS, CDR2 YYEKEE (reference sequence). Trimming shortened V by 3 bases and J by 6 bases, and 17 bases separated the two germline ends. This CDR3 has 15 amino acids. CDR3 sequence (DNA): TGTGCCAGCAGCTCACGAACCTCACTCCCGGATACGCAGTATTTT. This translates into CASSSRTSLPDTQYF.

This chain links TRBV18 with TRBJ1-6, with 9 bases matching TRBD1. Trimming took 0 bases from V and 7 from J; bases not matched to a gene: 1. The length of the CDR3 is 15 residues. Germline CDR1 is KGHSH and CDR2 is LQKENI. The CDR3 here is CASSPPGQGNSPLHF. For the CDR3, the DNA is TGTGCCAGCTCACCACCGGGACAGGGAAATTCACCCCTCCACTTT.

This clonotype was observed at least ten times. The rearrangement uses TRBV11-2 and TRBJ2-7; 7 bases line up with TRBD1. The CDR3 runs 13 residues. Per the germline V gene, CDR1 is SGHAT and CDR2 is FQNNGV. Trimming removed 5 bases from V and 6 bases from J; junction bases left unmatched: 7. CDR3 nucleotide sequence: TGTGCCAGCAGCCTAAGACAGGGCAGCGAGCAGTACTTC. Translated: CASSLRQGSEQYF. Supplemented by reference TRBV11-2 and TRBJ2-7, the full variable domain reads EAGVAQSPRYKIIEKRQSVAFWCNPISGHATLYWYQQILGQGPKLLIQFQNNGVVDDSQLPKDRFSAERLKGVDSTLKIQPAKLEDSAVYLCASSLRQGSEQYFGPGTRLTVT.

This clonotype occurred many times. This chain links TRBV19 with TRBJ1-5; D gene unclear. The CDR3 spans 12 residues. Germline values: CDR1 LNHDA, CDR2 SQIVND (reference sequence). Trimming removed 7 bases at V and 0 bases at J, with 4 bases between. The CDR3 nucleotides read TGTGCCAGTACGGTTAGCAATCAGCCCCAGCATTTT. Its protein product is CASTVSNQPQHF.

This clonotype was seen ten or more times. This rearrangement joins TRBV18 to TRBJ2-5; D is possibly TRBD2 (6 bases). Germline CDR1 is KGHSH and CDR2 is LQKENI. Trimming left V 3 bases short and J 2 bases short, with 7 bases between. CDR3 size: 13 residues. CDR3 sequence (DNA): TGTGCCAGCTCACCGACTAGGCAAGAGACCCAGTACTTC. This gives the protein CASSPTRQETQYF. Combining the CDR3 with reference TRBV18 and TRBJ2-5 gives the whole variable domain NAGVMQNPRHLVRRRGQEARLRCSPMKGHSHVYWYRQLPEEGLKFMVYLQKENIIDESGMPKERFSAEFPKEGPSILRIQQVVRGDSAAYFCASSPTRQETQYFGPGTRLLVL.

This clonotype occurred a few times. CDR3 in amino acids: CASSLGGENYGYTF. In DNA, the CDR3 is TGCGCCAGCAGCTTGGGGGGAGAGAACTATGGCTACACCTTC. This rearrangement joins TRBV5-1 to TRBJ1-2; D remains ambiguous. This CDR3 is built from 14 residues. V shed 0 bases and J shed 2 bases, with 8 bases lying between them. The germline V gene encodes CDR1 SGHRS and CDR2 YFSETQ.

As concerns this clonotype: Given a much more abundant clone one base away, this may be a read error. The rearrangement joins TRBV7-3 to TRBJ2-2; possible D gene TRBD1, 5 bases. Trimming stripped 5 bases from V and 4 bases from J, with 8 bases between. Germline values: CDR1 SGHTA, CDR2 FQGTGA. This CDR3 comprises 13 residues. The CDR3 region is CASSPQGTGELFF. The CDR3 DNA reads as TGTGCCAGCAGCCCCCAGGGCACCGGGGAGCTGTTTTTT. The full variable domain, rest sourced from reference TRBV7-3 and TRBJ2-2, is GAGVSQTPSNKVTEKGKYVELRCDPISGHTALYWYRQSLGQGPEFLIYFQGTGAADDSGLPNDRFFAVRPEGSVSTLKIQRTERGDSAVYLCASSPQGTGELFFGEGSRLTVL.

This clonotype was counted ten times or more. The chain is built from TRBV7-8 and TRBJ2-7; no definite D call. This CDR3 is 16 amino acids long. Germline V gene sequence: CDR1 SGHVS, CDR2 FQNEAQ. The germline V and J ends were trimmed by 5 bases and 7 bases, with 24 bases remaining between them. The CDR3 DNA follows: TGTGCCAGCAGCCAAGATCTAGGACGGGCCTACGGAGAGCAGTACTTC. Its translation: CASSQDLGRAYGEQYF.

This clonotype was counted ten times or more. The chain carries TRBV7-6 and TRBJ2-1; unclear D gene. The CDR3 extends over 12 amino acids. Deletions cut 1 base from V and 7 bases from J, with 5 bases between. Germline lookup yields CDR1 SGHVS and CDR2 FNYEAQ. CDR3 region: CASSLVGNEQFF. The DNA of the CDR3 is TGTGCCAGCAGCTTAGTGGGGAATGAGCAGTTCTTC.

This clonotype was seen at least ten times. This rearrangement joins TRBV12-3 or TRBV12-4 to TRBJ2-7, with D possibly being TRBD2 (5 bases). There are 14 residues in the CDR3. The V end was cut by 2 bases, the J end by 5 bases, with 13 bases between. The CDR3 sequence: CASSLWGADNEQYF. CDR3 sequence (DNA): TGTGCCAGCAGTTTATGGGGAGCCGATAACGAGCAGTACTTC.

This clonotype was seen many times. This chain connects TRBV9 to TRBJ2-4; tentatively, D is TRBD2 (7 bases). The germline V gene has CDR1 SGDLS and CDR2 YYNGEE. Trimming took off 0 bases at V and 4 bases at J, with 11 bases between the two ends. This CDR3 contains 15 residues. This chain's CDR3 is CASSVDGGAKNIQYF. The CDR3 coding sequence is TGTGCCAGCAGCGTAGATGGGGGGGCAAAAAACATTCAGTACTTC.

At least ten counts were recorded for this clonotype. The rearrangement uses TRBV6-6 and TRBJ1-2; D ambiguous. CDR1 and CDR2 (germline): MNHNY, SVGAGI (reference sequence). The CDR3 consists of 15 residues. The V end was cut by 2 bases, the J end by 2 bases, with 12 bases between. The CDR3 region is CASSYNLGSNYGYTF. CDR3 nucleotide sequence: TGTGCCAGCAGTTACAATTTAGGGTCAAACTATGGCTACACCTTC.

This clonotype was recorded at least ten times. The chain couples TRBV11-2 to TRBJ1-3; D may be TRBD1 (5 bases). Germline CDR1 is SGHAT and CDR2 is FQNNGV. This CDR3 comprises 14 residues. Trimming pared 3 bases from V and 0 bases from J, leaving 6 bases between. The CDR3 region is CASSFGGSGNTIYF. The CDR3 coding sequence is TGTGCCAGCAGCTTCGGGGGCTCTGGAAACACCATATATTTT.

This clonotype appeared many times. The V and J genes are TRBV28 and TRBJ2-5, with D uncertain. Germline CDR1 reads MDHEN; CDR2 reads SYDVKM. Trimming took off 9 bases at V and 5 bases at J, with 10 bases between the two ends. The length of the CDR3 is 11 residues. CDR3 loop: CASSDLETQYF. For the CDR3, the DNA is TGTGCCAGTTCGGATTTGGAGACCCAGTACTTC.

This clonotype was counted between two and nine times. This chain uses TRBV12-3 or TRBV12-4 with TRBJ1-1; 9 bases agree with TRBD1. This CDR3 has 14 amino acids. Trimming at V came to 2 bases and at J to 4 bases, leaving 2 bases not matched to a gene. Written as DNA, the CDR3 is TGTGCCAGCAGTTTAAAGACAGGGGGCACTGAAGCTTTCTTT. Its protein is CASSLKTGGTEAFF.

The chain couples TRBV7-2 to TRBJ2-6; 9 positions agree with TRBD2. The length of the CDR3 is 19 residues. Germline V lookup: CDR1 SGHTA, CDR2 FQGNSA. V lost 3 bases, J lost 4 bases, and 13 bases stayed unmatched. The CDR3 spells CASSFYPGLATRGANVLTF. As DNA, the CDR3 is TGTGCCAGCAGCTTCTACCCTGGACTAGCGACTCGCGGGGCCAACGTCCTGACTTTC.

This clonotype turned up a few times. V is TRBV9 and J is TRBJ2-7; 7 bases line up with TRBD1. This CDR3 spans 14 amino acids. J lost 5 bases, V lost 7 bases, and 12 bases had no gene match. Germline values: CDR1 SGDLS, CDR2 YYNGEE. The CDR3 protein is CASSSSGTADEQYF. DNA for the CDR3: TGTGCCAGCTCCTCATCTGGGACAGCGGACGAGCAGTACTTC.

The V and J genes are TRBV20-1 and TRBJ2-1; unclear D gene. V shed 6 bases and J shed 7 bases, with 10 bases lying between them. The CDR3 runs 11 residues. Germline V lookup: CDR1 DFQATT, CDR2 SNEGSKA (reference sequence). CDR3 DNA sequence: TGCAGTGCCCCGAGAACGAATGAGCAGTTCTTC. This gives the protein CSAPRTNEQFF.

This clonotype was found many times. This sequence joins TRBV21-1 and TRBJ2-2; the table's D gene call, TRBD1, was not cross checked with the DNA. TRBV21-1 is an annotated pseudogene. CDR3 size: 17 residues. CDR3 region: CASSKAYRERYTGELFF. As DNA, the CDR3 is TGTGCCAGCAGCAAAGCATACAGGGAGCGATACACCGGGGAGCTGTTTTTT.

The rearrangement uses TRBV19 and TRBJ1-4; TRBD1 matches at 8 bases. The CDR3 has 13 amino acids. The germline V gene has CDR1 LNHDA and CDR2 SQIVND (reference sequence). The ends lost 10 bases at V and 8 bases at J; junction bases unmatched: 9. The DNA for the CDR3 is TGTGCCACCCGTGGACAGGGTTTCGAAAAACTGTTTTTT. It encodes CATRGQGFEKLFF.

This clonotype was observed at least ten times. V is TRBV9 and J is TRBJ2-2; 9 nucleotides align to TRBD1. The trim removed 4 bases at V and 4 bases at J, leaving 11 bases unmatched. Germline values: CDR1 SGDLS, CDR2 YYNGEE. The CDR3 contains 17 residues. The CDR3 spells CASSSNPGQGPTGELFF. Written as DNA, the CDR3 is TGTGCCAGCAGCTCTAACCCGGGACAGGGTCCCACCGGGGAGCTGTTTTTT.